This T cell receptor (beta chain) was sequenced for a study of T cells in Graves' hyperthyroidism and ophthalmopathy. Exclusion of patients followed from uncontrolled infection, other autoimmune disease, pregnancy or lactation. As concerns this clonotype: Its antigen is unidentified.

This CDR3 has 12 residues. V lost 9 bases and J 2 bases, leaving 8 bases between the germline ends. Germline CDR1 and CDR2: MNHEY and SMNVEV (reference sequence). General observations from the study: Also found in blood were most expanded thyroid clonotypes above 0.001.

RNA transcripts served as the template for amplifying TCR beta CDR3 regions. Carried out on the TCR CDR3, a first-round RT-PCR used the HTBI primer set. TCRdb ran MiXCR on the multiplex PCR reads and lists one entry per CDR3 protein. The table records around 570,000 distinct CDR3 sequences, 20% of them present only once. The V call is TRBV27, the J call TRBJ2-1; D remains ambiguous. The clonotype originates from a man aged 35-49 years with Graves' ophthalmopathy. The sequenced sample was blood. In nucleotides, the CDR3 is TGTGCCAGTAGGCAAGCCTACAATGAGCAGTTCTTC. Translating it yields CASRQAYNEQFF.